This TCR beta chain was observed in a study of cytomegalovirus exposure and HLA in healthy donors (dated by TCRdb to about 2017). About the investigation overall: According to an earlier analysis of a few hundred of the donors, roughly 180 million T cells yielded roughly 110 million unique TCR beta sequences and approximately 300 Gb of sequence data. Around 320 gigabases of sequencing data and around 87 million unique TCR sequences were included in an early release covering several hundred HLA-typed donors. Of the approximately 400 genotyped donors, 80% to 90% were placed in the genetic ancestry cluster associated with self-reported Caucasian donors. The study aimed to test whether signatures of past pathogen exposure could be identified by cataloging public T cell receptors. The study profiled the T cell repertoires of 666 subjects by immunosequencing and related them to cytomegalovirus serostatus. In addition to the first cohort of about 650 subjects, a separate validation cohort of 130 or so different subjects was used. The study combined high-throughput TCR immunosequencing, statistical association of individual TCRs with disease status, and machine learning to predict cytomegalovirus infection status. A later analysis re-examined previously published TCR beta repertoires from roughly 650 donors and added high-resolution HLA genotyping to investigate patterns of TCR occurrence. Rather than drawing on any new phenotypic data, the later analysis identified candidate immune exposures from TCR beta sequences and the way those sequences occurred across donors. In an earlier analysis of roughly 600 of the donors, high-throughput TCR beta sequencing was used to judge whether each TCR beta V gene segment behaved as functional or pseudogenic. Alongside the repertoire data, information on donor age, sex, ethnicity and CMV serostatus was compiled. A later genetic analysis took genome-wide SNP genotypes for about 65% of the 666 donors and used that subset as a discovery cohort. All discovery cohort repertoires had been generated on a single sequencing platform. HLA typing covered class I and class II loci at four-digit resolution. The number of donors typed differed by locus, with about 629-640 for A, B, C, DRB1 and DQB1, 522 for DQA1, nearly 610 for DPA1, and some 470 for DPB1. A handful of DR-DQ haplotypes were handled as single units for association and clustering because linkage in the cohort was strong. Across some 400 genotyped donors of the cohort, an average of roughly 250,000 unique TCR beta nucleotide sequences per donor were sequenced, and 15% to 20% of those sequences were non-productive. Study-level results and caveats: In a later analysis, the rate of TCR association differed among HLA loci, with DRB1 alleles having the most associated TCRs and HLA-C alleles having the fewest. In a later analysis, HLA-associated TCR beta chains were found to be more clonally expanded and to have lower generation probabilities than equally common non-associated chains. A later genetic analysis associated a missense DCLRE1C variant with V-gene and J-gene trimming of TCR beta chains, and an independent cohort replicated the association. A later analysis found that most CMV-associated TCR beta chains appeared HLA-restricted, with HLA associations seemingly driven largely by CMV exposure. This cohort had only TCR beta chains sequenced, and the lack of alpha or paired-chain data limited which features could be detected. Immune exposure information for the cohort was limited to CMV serostatus. Presence/absence analyses assumed roughly uniform sequencing depth across donors, an assumption that may not hold. Some IMGT-functional V segments, including TRBV6-2 and TRBV6-3, could not be distinguished by the 87-base-pair reads and were therefore excluded. The classifier was reported to diagnose cytomegalovirus status with high specificity and sensitivity in both the original and validation cohorts. Broadly in line with IMGT annotations, most TCR beta V segments showed up in productive rearrangements about 87% or about 30% of the time in an earlier analysis of some 590 of the donors. A later analysis reported that several top co-occurrence clusters appeared linked to parvovirus B19, influenza, CMV and Epstein-Barr virus. Across donors, most TCR sequences were observed very rarely, whereas some public TCRs were present in many individuals. A further reported finding was that TCR beta sequences accurately predicted the HLA-A and HLA-B alleles for most subjects in the first cohort. The authors suggested that the approach could potentially be generalized to other disease states and immunological phenotypes. A few of the identified cytomegalovirus-associated TCR beta chains were confirmed in vitro to be specific for cytomegalovirus antigens. Correlated functional status among segregating V segments might reflect linkage disequilibrium, but an unknown experimental factor could not be ruled out. Assigning TCR associations to individual alleles was difficult when HLA alleles, especially DR and DQ, strongly co-occurred. The study gave a list of about 160 TCR beta chains associated with cytomegalovirus. The sequencing pipeline was judged likely to have produced a cluster of highly shared sequence variants as a technical artifact. At a false discovery rate of 0.05, a later analysis linked 15,000 to 20,000 TCR beta sequences to specific HLA alleles. Because counts were too low, 15 to 20 rarely observed V segments, including chromosome 9 orphons, were left out of the earlier analysis of several hundred of the donors. A later genetic analysis reported fewer N-insertions in productive TCRs among donors in an Asian-associated ancestry cluster than the roughly 650-donor mean. Because some donors lacked HLA typing at each locus, the association tests relied only on the typed subset.

The cohort was made up of about 670 healthy bone marrow donors. At the time of sampling, all cohort members were nominally healthy, though unrecorded immune exposures were likely present. CMV serostatus was recorded as positive for about 310 and negative for about 55% of the roughly 670 cohort members, whereas no CMV serostatus was recorded for the donor in question. Each donor provided a peripheral blood sample, and peripheral blood mononuclear cells were used for TCR beta sequencing. Genomic DNA was extracted from the blood cell samples with the Qiagen DNeasy Blood Extraction Kit. Relative to germline, V is 5 bases shorter and J is 0 bases shorter, with 9 bases between their ends. Spanning cysteine to phenylalanine, the CDR3 consists of 14 amino acids. The read is trimmed to its CDR3 DNA, 42 bases read in frame from base 1. For CDR1 and CDR2, the germline V gene lists MRHNA and SNTAGT. On this clone: It lacks a known antigen. No clone much larger than this one lies a single base away; base qualities are absent.

Libraries were made using the immunoSEQ multiplex PCR assay. A mixture of 60 forward primers for TCR Vbeta segments and 13 reverse primers for TCR Jbeta segments was used in the multiplex PCR. The CDR3 region of rearranged TCR beta genes was amplified from genomic DNA with a multiplex PCR assay. The amplified TCR beta libraries were sequenced on the Illumina HiSeq System as 87-base-pair reads. In the paper's pipeline: In a later analysis, tens of millions of unique TCR beta chains were counted across the 666 repertoires, and roughly 9.9 million of these chains were shared by at least two donors. Raw reads were error-corrected and collapsed into unique sequences with a nearest-neighbor algorithm that merged closely related sequences to remove PCR and sequencing errors. CDR3 sequences were aligned to IMGT reference sequences to assign V, D and J gene segments. Each retained sequence needed at least a six-nucleotide match to both a V gene segment and a J gene segment. Rearrangements were classified as productive when the CDR3 lacked stop codons and remained in frame with V and J, and all other rearrangements were classified as non-productive. Following IMGT convention, CDR3 was defined as the stretch from the second conserved V-encoded cysteine up to the conserved J-encoded phenylalanine. The earlier analysis of 587 of the donors excluded any sequence lacking an unambiguous match to a single V gene segment. In an earlier analysis of several hundred of the donors, V segments were called functional above 56.7% productive rearrangements and were called segregating when the between-donor standard deviation exceeded 5%. To diagnose cytomegalovirus status from the catalog of TCR beta chain sequences, a statistical classification framework was built. In a later analysis, TCR nucleotide sequences were compared against IMGT/GENE-DB human TR gene sequences so that V and J genes could be assigned. The TCRdist pipeline was used in a later analysis to assign CDR3 sequences and most-parsimonious VDJ recombination scenarios. A later analysis defined each TCR beta chain by its CDR3 amino acid sequence plus V-gene family, and excluded reads lacking a unique V-gene family. In a later analysis, 450 to 600 highly shared, low-generation-probability nucleotide sequences were removed to address suspected cross-contamination and a sequencing artifact. A later analysis calculated a clonal expansion index for each public chain from normalized within-repertoire ranks of inferred template counts. A later analysis computed generation probabilities with a VDJ recombination model fitted to out-of-frame rearrangements, and checked the results against IGoR. Hypergeometric tests were used in a later analysis to score TCR-TCR, TCR-HLA and TCR-CMV co-occurrence, with a repertoire-size bias correction applied to the TCR pairs. To estimate false discovery rates, a later analysis permuted the HLA or CMV assignments 20 times. A later analysis grouped co-occurring TCRs with DBSCAN, adding TCRdist sequence similarity when clustering within HLA-allele-positive subsets. Repertoires with fewer than 30,000 or more than 120,000 public chains were left out of co-occurrence clustering, as were five repertoires with anomalous nucleotide sharing. Sourced from immuneACCESS, this table was stored by TCRdb with only in-frame sequences that have V and J called. A share of the clones is absent; for the studies checked, an unresolved V gene accounts for under half, and the remainder has no known explanation. D and trimming were read from the DNA, whereas the V and J calls and clone size are those reported in that table. This sample has approximately 110,000 clones in its table, and around 77% of those were observed once. The ten largest clones take up 3.7% of the sample.

The chain joins TRBV6-4 to TRBJ2-3; the D region possibly corresponds to TRBD1 (6 bases align). The TCR was taken from a human donor in good health. Sequenced: PBMCs. The sequenced DNA: TGTGCCAGCAGTCAAGGGACAAGCACAGATACGCAGTATTTT. This sequence encodes CASSQGTSTDTQYF.